This T cell receptor (beta chain) was profiled in a study of PD-L1 blockade in urothelial cancer. V was clipped by 6 bases and J by 4 bases, with 12 bases between them. CDR1 and CDR2 from the germline V gene are MNHNY and SVGAGI (reference sequence). The CDR3 totals 13 residues. Profiled with immunoSEQ multiplex PCR; TCRdb holds only in-frame clones, not every one. The table has 85,000 to 95,000 clones, roughly 90% seen once; the top ten hold 0.85% to 1%. Indicated time point: pretreatment peripheral blood. The sequenced sample was PBMCs, obtained around atezolizumab (anti-PD-L1) treatment. The chain employs TRBV6-6 and TRBJ1-1, with D perhaps matching TRBD1 (5 bases). This TCR derives from a woman aged 80 or over with urothelial cancer. The CDR3 DNA reads as TGTGCCAGCAGCGGCGCCGGGGGCACTGAAGCTTTCTTT. Its protein is CASSGAGGTEAFF.